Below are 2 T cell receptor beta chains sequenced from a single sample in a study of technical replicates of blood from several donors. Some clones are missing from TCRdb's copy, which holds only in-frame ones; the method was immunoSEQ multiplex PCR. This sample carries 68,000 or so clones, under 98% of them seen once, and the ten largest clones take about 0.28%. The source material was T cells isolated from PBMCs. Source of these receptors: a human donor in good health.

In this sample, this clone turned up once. Here the CDR3 reads CASSHLLAASTDTQYF. DNA for the CDR3: TGCGCCAGCAGCCACCTACTAGCGGCTAGCACAGATACGCAGTATTTT. This sequence joins TRBV4-1 and TRBJ2-3; 8 bases agree with TRBD2. The length of the CDR3 is 16 residues. The V gene's germline CDR1 is MGHRA and CDR2 YSYEKL. The ends lost 3 bases at V and 0 bases at J; junction bases unmatched: 5.

The CDR3 region has the DNA TGCAGCGTTGAAGGAGGCTACCACAATGAGCAGTTCTTC. Translated: CSVEGGYHNEQFF. The rearrangement uses TRBV29-1 and TRBJ2-1; D remains unclear. This CDR3 comprises 13 residues. The V and J ends lost 1 base and 5 bases respectively, with 9 bases between them. Germline values: CDR1 SQVTM, CDR2 ANQGSEA.